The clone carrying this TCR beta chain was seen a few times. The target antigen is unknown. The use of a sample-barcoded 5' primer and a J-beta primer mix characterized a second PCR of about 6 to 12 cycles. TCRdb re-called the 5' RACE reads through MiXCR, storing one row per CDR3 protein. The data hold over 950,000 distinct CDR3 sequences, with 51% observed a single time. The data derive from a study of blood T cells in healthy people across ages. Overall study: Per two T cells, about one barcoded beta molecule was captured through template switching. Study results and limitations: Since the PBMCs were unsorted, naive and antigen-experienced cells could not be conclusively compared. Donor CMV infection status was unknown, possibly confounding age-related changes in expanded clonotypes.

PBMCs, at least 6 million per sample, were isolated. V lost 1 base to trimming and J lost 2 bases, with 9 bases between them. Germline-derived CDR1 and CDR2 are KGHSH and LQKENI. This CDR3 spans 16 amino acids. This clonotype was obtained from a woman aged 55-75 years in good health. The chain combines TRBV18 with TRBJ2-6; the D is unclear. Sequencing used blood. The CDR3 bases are TGTGCCAGCTCACCACTTCAGGTACCTGGGGCCAACGTCCTGACTTTC. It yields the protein CASSPLQVPGANVLTF.